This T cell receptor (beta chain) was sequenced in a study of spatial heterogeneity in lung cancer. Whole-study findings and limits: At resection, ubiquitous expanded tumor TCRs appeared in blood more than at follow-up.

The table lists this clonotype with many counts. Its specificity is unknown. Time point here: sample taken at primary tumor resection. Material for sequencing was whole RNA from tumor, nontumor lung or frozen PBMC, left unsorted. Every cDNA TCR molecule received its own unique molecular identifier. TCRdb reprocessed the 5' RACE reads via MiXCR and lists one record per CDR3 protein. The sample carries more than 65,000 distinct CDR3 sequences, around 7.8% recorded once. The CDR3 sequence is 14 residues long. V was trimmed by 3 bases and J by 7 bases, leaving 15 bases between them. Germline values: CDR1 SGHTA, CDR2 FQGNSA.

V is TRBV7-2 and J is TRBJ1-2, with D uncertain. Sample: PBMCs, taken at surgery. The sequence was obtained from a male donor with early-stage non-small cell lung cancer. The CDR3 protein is CASSFGSHLGGYTF. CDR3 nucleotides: TGTGCCAGCAGCTTCGGGAGCCACCTAGGTGGCTACACCTTC.